The subject of this entry is one TCR beta chain. The clone's antigen remains unknown. Per-base quality was not reported, and no clone a single base away is much larger than it. Receptors were amplified or captured by the immunoSEQ multiplex PCR assay. The multiplex PCR relied on a mix of 60 forward primers for TCR Vbeta segments and 13 reverse primers for TCR Jbeta segments. The CDR3 region of rearranged TCR beta genes was amplified from genomic DNA with a multiplex PCR assay. The Illumina HiSeq System was used to sequence the amplified TCR beta libraries as 87-base-pair reads. The paper's processing steps were these. A later analysis tallied tens of millions of unique TCR beta chains across the 666 repertoires, and roughly 11 million of those chains were shared by two or more donors. To remove PCR and sequencing errors, raw reads were error-corrected and collapsed into unique sequences using a nearest-neighbor algorithm that merged closely related sequences. To assign V, D and J gene segments, CDR3 sequences were aligned to IMGT reference sequences. For a sequence to be retained, a match of at least six nucleotides to both a V gene segment and a J gene segment was required. A rearrangement counted as productive if the CDR3 had no stop codons and remained in frame with V and J, and every other rearrangement counted as non-productive. CDR3 was defined according to IMGT convention as the region running from the second conserved V-encoded cysteine to the conserved J-encoded phenylalanine. Sequences without an unambiguous match to a single V gene segment were excluded from the earlier analysis of 500 to 700 of the donors. An earlier analysis of fewer than 750 of the donors called V segments functional above 56.7% productive rearrangements and segregating when the between-donor standard deviation exceeded 5%. To diagnose cytomegalovirus status from the catalog of TCR beta chain sequences, a statistical classification framework was built. A later analysis assigned V and J genes by comparing TCR nucleotide sequences with IMGT/GENE-DB human TR gene sequences. A later analysis assigned CDR3 sequences and most-parsimonious VDJ recombination scenarios with the TCRdist pipeline. In a later analysis, each TCR beta chain was defined by its CDR3 amino acid sequence together with its V-gene family, and reads lacking a unique V-gene family were excluded. As a way to deal with suspected cross-contamination and a sequencing artifact, a later analysis dropped 450 to 700 nucleotide sequences that were highly shared and had low generation probability. In a later analysis, a clonal expansion index for each public chain was calculated from normalized within-repertoire ranks of inferred template counts. A later analysis computed generation probabilities with a VDJ recombination model fitted to out-of-frame rearrangements, and checked the results against IGoR. A later analysis scored TCR-TCR, TCR-HLA and TCR-CMV co-occurrence with hypergeometric tests, applying a repertoire-size bias correction to TCR pairs. In a later analysis, false discovery rates were estimated by permuting HLA or CMV assignments 20 times. In a later analysis, co-occurring TCRs were grouped using DBSCAN, and TCRdist sequence similarity was added for clustering within HLA-allele-positive subsets. Repertoires with fewer than 30,000 or more than 120,000 public chains, plus five repertoires with anomalous nucleotide sharing, were excluded from co-occurrence clustering. As stored in TCRdb, this immuneACCESS dataset retains in-frame rearrangements with V and J assigned. A fraction of the clones does not appear; measured against another copy, unresolved V genes explain less than half of the discrepancy, and the remainder lacks a known reason. The V and J calls and clone size are taken from that table; D and trimming were inferred from the DNA. This sample gives around 100,000 clones in total; 70% to 80% of them show up just once. The ten most abundant clones make up more than 9.5% of the sample.

From a lookup of the germline V gene (reference sequence), CDR1 and CDR2 are LNHDA and SQIVND. CDR3 length: 16 amino acids, cysteine to phenylalanine. Only CDR3 DNA is held: 48 bases, read in frame from base 1. Between the V and J ends, shortened by 7 bases and 9 bases respectively, the junction contains 22 bases. This sample was included in a study of cytomegalovirus exposure and HLA in healthy donors (TCRdb year 2017). For the study in its entirety: In an earlier analysis of approximately 640 of the donors, 276 Gb of sequence data and some 120 million unique TCR beta sequences from 180 million or so T cells were reported. Approximately 300 gigabases of sequencing data and 78 million or so unique TCR sequences were included in an early release covering several hundred HLA-typed donors. Among the approximately 400 genotyped donors, more than 70% belonged to the genetic ancestry cluster associated with self-reported Caucasian donors. The study aimed to test whether cataloging public T cell receptors could reveal signatures of past pathogen exposure. The T cell repertoires of around 730 subjects were profiled by immunosequencing and related to cytomegalovirus serostatus. A separate validation cohort of more than 100 different subjects was used in addition to the 666-subject first cohort. The study combined high-throughput TCR immunosequencing, statistical association of individual TCRs with disease status, and machine learning to predict cytomegalovirus infection status. A later analysis re-analyzed previously published TCR beta repertoires from about 600 donors and added high-resolution HLA genotyping to study TCR occurrence patterns. In the later analysis, no new phenotypic data were used to find candidate immune exposures; instead, reliance was placed on TCR beta sequences and their occurrence across donors. An earlier analysis of a few hundred of the donors applied high-throughput TCR beta sequencing to assess whether each TCR beta V gene segment acted as functional or pseudogenic. Donor age, sex, ethnicity and CMV serostatus were compiled alongside the repertoire data. In a later genetic analysis, genome-wide SNP genotypes for about three fifths of the 666 donors were used, and that subset was treated as a discovery cohort. Every discovery cohort repertoire had been produced on one sequencing platform. Class I and class II HLA loci were covered by the typing at four-digit resolution. Typing coverage varied by locus: roughly 629-640 donors for A, B, C, DRB1 and DQB1; approximately 520 for DQA1; approximately 610 for DPA1; around 450 for DPB1. Roughly 5 DR-DQ haplotypes were treated as single units for association and clustering because of strong linkage in the cohort. Among about 390 genotyped donors of the cohort, an average of about 240,000 unique TCR beta nucleotide sequences were sequenced per donor, roughly 20% of them non-productive.

The cohort consisted of 600 to 700 healthy bone marrow donors. At the time of sampling, all cohort members were nominally healthy, though unrecorded immune exposures were likely present. The donor tested CMV seropositive and was one of the 289 seropositive cohort members. A peripheral blood sample was collected from each donor, and TCR beta sequencing was performed on peripheral blood mononuclear cells. Genomic DNA was extracted from the blood cell samples with the Qiagen DNeasy Blood Extraction Kit. What the authors observed across the whole study: A cluster of highly shared sequence variants was judged likely to represent a technical artifact of the sequencing pipeline. According to a later analysis, parvovirus B19, influenza, CMV and Epstein-Barr virus appeared linked to several top co-occurrence clusters. A further reported finding was that TCR beta sequences accurately predicted the HLA-A and HLA-B alleles for most subjects in the first cohort. In a later analysis, TCR association rates were found to vary across HLA loci, with the most associated TCRs seen for DRB1 alleles and the fewest for HLA-C alleles. Compared with the roughly 710-donor mean, donors in an Asian-associated ancestry cluster had fewer N-insertions in productive TCRs, according to a later genetic analysis. Linkage disequilibrium might explain the correlated functional status among segregating V segments, but an unknown experimental factor could not be ruled out. Because HLA typing was missing for some donors at each locus, association tests included only the typed subset. It was suggested by the authors that the approach could potentially be generalized to other disease states and immunological phenotypes. V-gene and J-gene trimming of TCR beta chains was associated with a missense DCLRE1C variant in a later genetic analysis, and the association was replicated in an independent cohort. When HLA alleles, especially DR and DQ, strongly co-occurred, attributing TCR associations to individual alleles was difficult. Most TCR sequences were seen in very few donors, while some public TCRs were found in many individuals. A total of some 180 TCR beta chains were listed by the study as associated with cytomegalovirus. Compared with equally common non-associated chains, HLA-associated TCR beta chains in a later analysis were more clonally expanded and had lower generation probabilities. The classifier was reported to diagnose cytomegalovirus status with high specificity and sensitivity in both the original and validation cohorts. The earlier analysis of almost 600 of the donors excluded fewer than 20 rarely observed V segments, including chromosome 9 orphons, because counts were too low. Broadly in line with IMGT annotations, most TCR beta V segments showed up in productive rearrangements about 87% or about 30% of the time in an earlier analysis of 450 to 600 of the donors. Three of the identified cytomegalovirus-associated TCR beta chains were confirmed in vitro to be specific for cytomegalovirus antigens. The cohort was sequenced for TCR beta chains only, and without alpha or paired-chain data the features that could be detected were limited. In a later analysis, most CMV-associated TCR beta chains were found to appear HLA-restricted, with HLA associations seemingly driven largely by CMV exposure. Specific HLA alleles were associated with around 18,000 TCR beta sequences at a false discovery rate of 0.05 in a later analysis. Immune exposure information for the cohort was limited to CMV serostatus. Presence/absence analyses assumed roughly uniform sequencing depth across donors, an assumption that may not hold. Some IMGT-functional V segments, including TRBV6-2 and TRBV6-3, could not be distinguished by the 87-base-pair reads and were therefore excluded.

The source material was PBMCs. This receptor chain uses TRBV19 and TRBJ1-6; D gene: possibly TRBD1, on 5 matching bases. The TCR originated in a male donor in good health and CMV-seropositive. The bases are TGTGCCAGTACCTCCAGGACACTGAGCCCCTCTTCACCCCTCCACTTT. Its translation is CASTSRTLSPSSPLHF.